What follows describes a single T cell receptor beta chain. Its cognate antigen is unknown. The record originates from a study of cytomegalovirus exposure and HLA in healthy donors. Study-wide results and limits: In a later analysis, common viral pathogens appeared linked to several of the most significant clusters. Overall, approximately 150 TCR beta chains were annotated as cytomegalovirus-associated. Sequencing likely produced, as an artifact, a cluster of highly shared sequence variants.

Germline trimming cut 9 bases from V and 1 base from J; bases unmatched to any gene: 7. Germline V lookup: CDR1 SNHLY, CDR2 FYNNEI. The CDR3 has 15 amino acids. Vbeta (60) and Jbeta (13) primers were used in the PCR. TCRdb's table, derived via immunoSEQ multiplex PCR, lists solely in-frame clones and lacks some. The sample has about 140,000 clones, about 80% seen once. Sample: PBMCs. The receptor was derived from a young man in good health and CMV-seronegative. V and J are TRBV2 and TRBJ1-3, with 9 bases aligning to TRBD1. CDR3 in amino acids: CARARDRVSGNTIYF. DNA of the CDR3: TGTGCCAGGGCCCGGGACAGGGTTTCTGGAAACACCATATATTTT.